The 2 T cell receptor beta chains presented below share a single source sample, sequenced in a study of T cell changes during pregnancy in multiple sclerosis. Clones were read by immunoSEQ multiplex PCR, and TCRdb kept only the in-frame ones, dropping some. The table shows about 20,000 clones, with about 88% occurring only once. This specimen consisted of CD8+ T cells from peripheral blood mononuclear cells, obtained after pregnancy. The receptors shown here come from a female donor in good health, enrolled as a control in a pregnancy study.

J is TRBJ2-5 and V is TRBV7-2, with a tentative D call TRBD2 (5 bases). The V gene lost 4 bases and the J gene lost 0 bases, with 12 bases spanning the gap. Germline CDR1 is SGHTA and CDR2 is FQGNSA. The CDR3 is 15 residues long. Written as DNA, the CDR3 is TGTGCCAGCAGCTCGGGGTTAAGGTACCAAGAGACCCAGTACTTC. This encodes CASSSGLRYQETQYF.

The V gene is TRBV27, the J gene TRBJ1-2; 12 nucleotides agree with TRBD1. Unmatched junction bases numbered 5, after V lost 10 bases and J lost 2 bases. This CDR3 spans 14 amino acids. Germline V lookup: CDR1 MNHEY, CDR2 SMNVEV (reference sequence). CDR3 region: CATSGTGGNYGYTF. Written as DNA, the CDR3 is TGTGCCACGTCTGGGACAGGGGGCAACTATGGCTACACCTTC.